This T cell receptor beta chain was identified during a study of blood T cell repertoires in COVID-19. Germline CDR1 and CDR2: KGHDR and SFDVKD. This CDR3 region has 14 residues. With 4 bases removed from V and 3 bases from J, the gap between germline ends came to 11 bases. Method: immunoSEQ multiplex PCR; TCRdb's copy keeps in-frame clones and lacks some. In the table there are 100,000 to 150,000 clones, over 60% of which are singletons. V is TRBV24-1 and J is TRBJ1-2, with TRBD1 as a possible D gene (5 bases). Sequencing was performed on peripheral blood. The receptor was isolated from a woman in her 70s with acute or convalescent COVID-19. CDR3 DNA sequence: TGTGCCACCAGTGACCCAGGGTCTCACTATGGCTACACCTTC. It specifies CATSDPGSHYGYTF.